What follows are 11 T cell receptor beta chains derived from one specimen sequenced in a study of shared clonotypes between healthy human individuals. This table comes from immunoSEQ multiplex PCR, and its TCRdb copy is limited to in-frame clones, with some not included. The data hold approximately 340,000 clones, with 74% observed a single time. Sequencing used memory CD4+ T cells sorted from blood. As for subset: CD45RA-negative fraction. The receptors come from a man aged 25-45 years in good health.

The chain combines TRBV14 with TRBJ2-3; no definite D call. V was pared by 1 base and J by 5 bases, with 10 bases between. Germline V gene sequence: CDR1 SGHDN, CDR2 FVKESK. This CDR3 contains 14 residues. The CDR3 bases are TGTGCCAGCAGCCAAGGCGCCTTGGGAGATACGCAGTATTTT. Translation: CASSQGALGDTQYF.

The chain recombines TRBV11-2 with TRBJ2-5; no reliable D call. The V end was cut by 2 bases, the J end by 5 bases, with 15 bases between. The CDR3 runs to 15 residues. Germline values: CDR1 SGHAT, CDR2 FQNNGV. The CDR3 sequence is CASSLHSHVEETQYF. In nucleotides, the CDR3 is TGTGCCAGCAGCTTACACTCACATGTGGAGGAGACCCAGTACTTC.

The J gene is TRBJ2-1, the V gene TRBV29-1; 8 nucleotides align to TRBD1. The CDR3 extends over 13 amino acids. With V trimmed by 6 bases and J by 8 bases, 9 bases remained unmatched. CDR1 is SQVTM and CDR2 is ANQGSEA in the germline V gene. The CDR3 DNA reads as TGCAGCGTATTCCCAGGGGGCGCGGATGAGCAGTTCTTC. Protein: CSVFPGGADEQFF.

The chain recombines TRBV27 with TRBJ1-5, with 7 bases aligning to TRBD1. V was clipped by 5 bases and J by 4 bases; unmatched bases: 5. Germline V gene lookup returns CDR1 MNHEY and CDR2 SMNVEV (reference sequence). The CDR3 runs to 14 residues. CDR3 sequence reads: CASSPRQGNQPQHF. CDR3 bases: TGTGCCAGCAGTCCCCGACAGGGTAATCAGCCCCAGCATTTT.

This CDR3 is CASSKVEGWITRGEAFF. CDR3 DNA: TGTGCCAGCAGCAAAGTTGAGGGGTGGATCACCCGTGGGGAAGCTTTCTTT. The gene calls are TRBV21-1 and TRBJ1-1. TRBV21-1 is noted as a pseudogene. This CDR3 is built from 17 residues.

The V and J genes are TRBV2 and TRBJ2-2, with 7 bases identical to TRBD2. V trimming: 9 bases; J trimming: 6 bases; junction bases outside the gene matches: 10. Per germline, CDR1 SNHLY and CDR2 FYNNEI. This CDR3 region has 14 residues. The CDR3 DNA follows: TGTGCCAGATCAACATTAGCGGGCTCCGGGGAGCTGTTTTTT. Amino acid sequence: CARSTLAGSGELFF. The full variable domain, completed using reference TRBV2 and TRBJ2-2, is EPEVTQTPSHQVTQMGQEVILRCVPISNHLYFYWYRQILGQKVEFLVSFYNNEISEKSEIFDDQFSVERPDGSNFTLKIRSTKLEDSAMYFCARSTLAGSGELFFGEGSRLTVL.

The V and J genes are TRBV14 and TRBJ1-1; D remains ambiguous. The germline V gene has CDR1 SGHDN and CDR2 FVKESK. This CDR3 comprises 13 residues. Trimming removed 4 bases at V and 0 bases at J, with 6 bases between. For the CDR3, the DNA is TGTGCCAGCAGCCCGTACATGAACACTGAAGCTTTCTTT. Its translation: CASSPYMNTEAFF.

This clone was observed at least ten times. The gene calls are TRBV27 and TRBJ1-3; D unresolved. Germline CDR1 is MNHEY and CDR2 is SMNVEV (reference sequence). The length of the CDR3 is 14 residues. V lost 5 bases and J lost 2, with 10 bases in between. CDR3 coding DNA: TGTGCCAGCAGTCCCACAAATCCTGGAAACACCATATATTTT. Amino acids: CASSPTNPGNTIYF.

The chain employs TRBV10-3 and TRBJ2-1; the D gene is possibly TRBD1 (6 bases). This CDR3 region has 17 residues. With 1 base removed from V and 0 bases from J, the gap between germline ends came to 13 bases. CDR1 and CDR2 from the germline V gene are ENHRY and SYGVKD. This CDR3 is CAISEFTRGVSYNEQFF. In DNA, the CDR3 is TGTGCCATCAGTGAGTTTACCAGGGGAGTCTCCTACAATGAGCAGTTCTTC.

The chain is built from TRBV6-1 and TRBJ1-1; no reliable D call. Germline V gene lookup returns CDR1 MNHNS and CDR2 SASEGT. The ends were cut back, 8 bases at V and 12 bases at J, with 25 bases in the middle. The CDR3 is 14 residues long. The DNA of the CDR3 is TGTGCCAGCCCCAACCTAGCCCGACACCTCAACACTTTCTTT. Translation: CASPNLARHLNTFF.

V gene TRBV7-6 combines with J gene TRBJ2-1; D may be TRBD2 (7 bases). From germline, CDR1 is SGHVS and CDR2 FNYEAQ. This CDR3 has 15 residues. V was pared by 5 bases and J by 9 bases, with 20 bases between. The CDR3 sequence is CASSPVGRGLGEQFF. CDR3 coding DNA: TGTGCCAGCAGCCCAGTGGGGCGGGGGCTGGGTGAGCAGTTCTTC.